The 19 T cell receptor beta chains below come from one sample, sequenced in a study of T cell repertoires in cytomegalovirus infection. MiXCR, run by TCRdb on the reads, gives a single entry per CDR3 protein. There are 680,000 or so distinct CDR3 sequences in the sample; about 33% occur only once, and 15% to 20% lies in the top ten. For these receptors, no antigen is known. The sample in question was cultured PBMCs, obtained from culture after CMV antigen stimulation. The receptors stem from a human donor in good health (CMV status not recorded). Some clones in this sample may be carry-over from other donors' samples.

Only a few counts were recorded for this clonotype. The J gene is TRBJ2-2, the V gene TRBV5-6; maybe TRBD1 (5 bases). This CDR3 comprises 14 residues. Germline V lookup: CDR1 SGHDT, CDR2 YYEEEE. V lost 7 bases and J lost 2, with 12 bases in between. The CDR3 nucleotides read TGTGCCAGCTATAGGGGATCTAACACCGGGGAGCTGTTTTTT. Translating it yields CASYRGSNTGELFF.

This sequence joins TRBV10-3 and TRBJ1-2; no firm D call. Trimming stripped 7 bases from V and 6 bases from J, with 15 bases between. This CDR3 is 13 amino acids long. Per the germline V gene, CDR1 is ENHRY and CDR2 is SYGVKD. DNA for the CDR3: TGTGCCATCACGGGTTCGGCGGGAAATGGCTACACCTTC. Protein: CAITGSAGNGYTF.

The chain has TRBV2 and TRBJ1-1; D is uncertain. Trimming removed 2 bases from V and 1 base from J, with 8 bases in between. CDR1 SNHLY and CDR2 FYNNEI come from the germline V gene. The CDR3 length is 14 residues. The CDR3 DNA sequence: TGTGCCAGCAGTGAAAACGGACCGAACACTGAAGCTTTCTTT. As protein: CASSENGPNTEAFF.

The chain links TRBV29-1 to TRBJ1-2, with a tentative D call TRBD1 (5 bases). The V end lost 4 bases, the J end lost 8 bases, and 23 bases lay between the germline ends. CDR1 is SQVTM and CDR2 is ANQGSEA in the germline V gene. The CDR3 extends over 15 amino acids. The CDR3 is CSVVPVVGDGEGYTF. Here the CDR3 DNA reads TGCAGCGTTGTTCCCGTGGTAGGGGACGGTGAGGGCTACACCTTC. Together with reference TRBV29-1 and TRBJ1-2, the CDR3 gives the full variable domain: SAVISQKPSRDICQRGTSLTIQCQVDSQVTMMFWYRQQPGQSLTLIATANQGSEATYESGFVIDKFPISRPNLTFSTLTVSNMSPEDSSIYLCSVVPVVGDGEGYTFGSGTRLTVV.

This clonotype was counted many times. The rearrangement joins TRBV7-2 to TRBJ2-7; a possible D gene is TRBD1 (5 bases). Germline CDR1 reads SGHTA; CDR2 reads FQGNSA. Trimming pared 5 bases from V and 3 bases from J, leaving 11 bases between. The CDR3 totals 13 residues. The chain's CDR3 is CASSGNRIYEQYF. Written as DNA, the CDR3 is TGTGCCAGCAGCGGAAACAGGATCTACGAGCAGTACTTC.

CDR3 residues: CAISEPSNEQFF. The CDR3 DNA reads as TGTGCCATCAGTGAACCTTCCAATGAGCAGTTCTTC. The gene calls are TRBV10-3 and TRBJ2-1, with D uncertain. V was trimmed by 3 bases and J by 6 bases, leaving 6 bases between them. Germline loops: CDR1 ENHRY, CDR2 SYGVKD. The CDR3 runs 12 residues.

This clonotype was detected a few times. V is TRBV6-1 and J is TRBJ2-3; a weak D match, TRBD2 (6 bases). This CDR3 contains 16 residues. With 6 bases removed from V and 0 bases from J, the gap between germline ends came to 16 bases. The germline V gene has CDR1 MNHNS and CDR2 SASEGT. The CDR3 nucleotides read TGTGCCAGCAGCCGCGGGACCGGGACTAGCACAGATACGCAGTATTTT. Translation: CASSRGTGTSTDTQYF.

The chain carries TRBV15 and TRBJ1-4; D gene unclear. Germline CDR1 and CDR2: LNHNV and YYDKDF (reference sequence). The V gene lost 1 base and the J gene lost 2 bases, with 8 bases spanning the gap. The CDR3 extends over 15 amino acids. CDR3 in amino acids: CATSRGGQTNEKLFF. The CDR3, as DNA: TGTGCCACCAGCAGAGGAGGGCAGACTAATGAAAAACTGTTTTTT.

This clonotype was detected a few times. V gene TRBV6-5 combines with J gene TRBJ2-3; D ambiguous. The CDR3 spans 13 residues. The germline V and J ends were trimmed by 2 bases and 6 bases, with 9 bases remaining between them. The V gene's germline CDR1 is MNHEY and CDR2 SVGAGI. The CDR3 protein is CASSYNGWDTQYF. In DNA form, the CDR3 reads TGTGCCAGCAGTTACAACGGATGGGATACGCAGTATTTT.

This clonotype has more than one count but fewer than ten. This chain links TRBV7-2 with TRBJ2-7, with D perhaps TRBD1 (6 bases). The CDR3 is made up of 15 amino acids. Trimming took 4 bases from V and 1 from J, leaving 14 bases between them. CDR1 is SGHTA, CDR2 FQGNSA, per germline. The CDR3 region is CASSSVGTRSYEQYF. In DNA, the CDR3 is TGTGCCAGCAGCTCTGTAGGGACAAGGTCCTACGAGCAGTACTTC. The whole variable domain, filled in from reference TRBV7-2 and TRBJ2-7, reads GAGVSQSPSNKVTEKGKDVELRCDPISGHTALYWYRQSLGQGLEFLIYFQGNSAPDKSGLPSDRFSAERTGGSVSTLTIQRTQQEDSAVYLCASSSVGTRSYEQYFGPGTRLTVT.

This chain links TRBV6-2 or TRBV6-3 with TRBJ2-7, with D possibly matching TRBD2 (5 bases). Trimming cost V 6 bases and J 2 bases, with 11 bases left between them. This CDR3 comprises 13 residues. Germline assignment: CDR1 MNHEY and CDR2 SVGEGT. The CDR3 loop reads CASSKGSTYEQYF. As DNA, the CDR3 is TGTGCCAGCAGCAAAGGGAGTACCTACGAGCAGTACTTC.

The V and J genes are TRBV20-1 and TRBJ2-3; D gene ambiguous. Germline values: CDR1 DFQATT, CDR2 SNEGSKA (reference sequence). The V gene lost 5 bases and the J gene lost 2 bases, with 11 bases spanning the gap. This CDR3 spans 13 amino acids. The CDR3 here is CSAATAYTDTQYF. The DNA for the CDR3 is TGCAGTGCTGCGACCGCGTACACAGATACGCAGTATTTT.

This clonotype was counted a single time. This rearrangement joins TRBV6-1 to TRBJ1-1; unclear D gene. Germline-derived CDR1 and CDR2 are MNHNS and SASEGT. CDR3 length: 13 residues. Deletions cut 6 bases from V and 7 bases from J, with 15 bases between. CDR3 nucleotides: TGTGCCAGCAGCCTCTCTCCCGCCTTTGAAGCTTTCTTT. Translation: CASSLSPAFEAFF.

This clonotype was counted a single time. J is TRBJ2-2 and V is TRBV12-3 or TRBV12-4, with TRBD1 as a possible D gene (6 bases). This CDR3 contains 16 residues. Trimming shortened V by 7 bases and J by 2 bases, and 17 bases separated the two germline ends. CDR3 DNA sequence: TGTGCCAGCACCGCCGGGGCAGGGGTTAACACCGGGGAGCTGTTTTTT. Translating gives CASTAGAGVNTGELFF.

The sample holds many counts of this clonotype. This chain joins TRBV7-2 and TRBJ1-4; D is unclear. In germline, CDR1 is SGHTA, CDR2 FQGNSA. V lost 6 bases to trimming and J lost 7 bases, with 18 bases between them. The CDR3 consists of 15 residues. The CDR3 coding sequence is TGTGCCAGCAGTGATTACCCGGAGGCTGGTGAAAAACTGTTTTTT. Its translation: CASSDYPEAGEKLFF. Using reference TRBV7-2 and TRBJ1-4 for the parts outside the CDR3, the full variable domain is GAGVSQSPSNKVTEKGKDVELRCDPISGHTALYWYRQSLGQGLEFLIYFQGNSAPDKSGLPSDRFSAERTGGSVSTLTIQRTQQEDSAVYLCASSDYPEAGEKLFFGSGTQLSVL.

V usage is TRBV7-2 and J usage is TRBJ2-1; no clear D. V was cut by 7 bases and J by 3 bases, with 16 bases left in between. The V gene's germline CDR1 is SGHTA and CDR2 FQGNSA. The CDR3 runs 15 residues. The CDR3 DNA is TGTGCCAGCACCTTTATGGACCGCGGCTACAATGAGCAGTTCTTC. It yields the protein CASTFMDRGYNEQFF.

In this sample, this clonotype turned up a few times. The rearrangement uses TRBV6-6 and TRBJ1-1; the match to TRBD1 covers 8 bases. V gave up 7 bases and J gave up 2 bases; unmatched junction bases: 3. The CDR3 is 13 amino acids. Germline values: CDR1 MNHNY, CDR2 SVGAGI (reference sequence). CDR3 nucleotide sequence: TGTGCCAGCAAAGGACAGGGTAACACTGAAGCTTTCTTT. It codes for CASKGQGNTEAFF.

This clonotype turned up a few times. V gene TRBV7-9 combines with J gene TRBJ1-4; TRBD1 aligns across 7 bases. This CDR3 comprises 14 residues. Looked up from germline, CDR1 is SEHNR and CDR2 is FQNEAQ (reference sequence). Trimming cost V 5 bases and J 7 bases; bases outside gene matches: 7. DNA for the CDR3: TGTGCCAGCAGCCAACCGGGACAGCTTGAAAAACTGTTTTTT. Its protein product is CASSQPGQLEKLFF.

The chain has TRBV27 and TRBJ2-1; D not certain. V lost 5 bases and J lost 9, with 14 bases in between. CDR1 is MNHEY and CDR2 is SMNVEV in the germline V gene (reference sequence). CDR3 length equals 13 residues. The CDR3 is CASSLTPRTEQFF. The CDR3 coding sequence is TGTGCCAGCAGTCTTACCCCTAGGACTGAGCAGTTCTTC.